The 6 T cell receptor beta chains given below trace back to one sample, sequenced in a study of blood T cells in healthy people across ages. Next came a second PCR, run for about 6 to 12 cycles, which used a sample-barcoded 5' primer along with a J-beta primer mix. TCRdb reanalysed the 5' RACE reads using MiXCR and keeps one entry per CDR3 protein. Here the sample spans 1.5 million to 2 million distinct CDR3 sequences, 28% being singletons. Sequencing input: blood. These receptors were collected from a woman aged 25 to 39 in good health.

This clonotype was observed at least ten times. The V call is TRBV12-3 or TRBV12-4, the J call TRBJ2-3; a weak D match, TRBD2 (7 bases). The CDR3 is made up of 14 amino acids. Trimming removed 3 bases at V and 6 bases at J, with 13 bases between. CDR3 DNA sequence: TGTGCCAGCAGTTTTGGGGGGGCCGGTGATACGCAGTATTTT. Translation: CASSFGGAGDTQYF.

On this clonotype: One end of the junction is discordant with germline, which a read error may explain. For the CDR3, the DNA is TGTGCCAGCAGCGTAGAGTGGGGGGCAAACTATGGCTGCACCTTC. Translated, it gives CASSVEWGANYGCTF. This rearrangement joins TRBV9 to TRBJ1-2; tentatively, D is TRBD1 (6 bases). Germline-derived CDR1 and CDR2 are SGDLS and YYNGEE. CDR3 length: 15 residues.

This clonotype was observed at least ten times. The CDR3 spells CAISTSGRALSYEQYF. CDR3 DNA: TGTGCCATCAGTACTAGCGGGAGGGCCCTCTCCTACGAGCAGTACTTC. The chain links TRBV10-3 to TRBJ2-7; TRBD2 matches at 13 bases. Trimming took 5 bases from V and 0 from J; bases not matched to a gene: 4. CDR3 length equals 16 residues. Looked up from germline, CDR1 is ENHRY and CDR2 is SYGVKD.

The sample holds a few counts of this clonotype. This sequence joins TRBV11-2 and TRBJ2-7; perhaps D is TRBD1 or TRBD2 (5 bases each). The CDR3 length is 14 residues. Trimming stripped 5 bases from V and 2 bases from J, with 13 bases between. The germline V gene encodes CDR1 SGHAT and CDR2 FQNNGV. The CDR3 protein is CASSRGVWAYEQYF. The CDR3 DNA follows: TGTGCCAGCAGCCGAGGGGTTTGGGCCTACGAGCAGTACTTC. The full variable domain, its missing parts supplied by reference TRBV11-2 and TRBJ2-7, is EAGVAQSPRYKIIEKRQSVAFWCNPISGHATLYWYQQILGQGPKLLIQFQNNGVVDDSQLPKDRFSAERLKGVDSTLKIQPAKLEDSAVYLCASSRGVWAYEQYFGPGTRLTVT.

The rearrangement joins TRBV2 to TRBJ2-2; TRBD2 might be the D (6 bases). This CDR3 has 15 amino acids. The V gene's germline CDR1 is SNHLY and CDR2 FYNNEI. Trimming took 6 bases from V and 5 from J, leaving 16 bases between them. CDR3 DNA sequence: TGTGCCAGCAGGTCGGGAGAACAGCCGACCGGGGAGCTGTTTTTT. Its protein product is CASRSGEQPTGELFF.

This clonotype was picked up one time. This chain connects TRBV7-9 to TRBJ1-1, with a tentative D call TRBD1 (6 bases). Germline values: CDR1 SEHNR, CDR2 FQNEAQ (reference sequence). The CDR3 consists of 15 residues. The V and J ends lost 1 base and 0 bases respectively, with 9 bases between them. The CDR3 sequence is CASSLGGQMNTEAFF. In DNA form, the CDR3 reads TGTGCCAGCAGCTTAGGGGGGCAGATGAACACTGAAGCTTTCTTT.